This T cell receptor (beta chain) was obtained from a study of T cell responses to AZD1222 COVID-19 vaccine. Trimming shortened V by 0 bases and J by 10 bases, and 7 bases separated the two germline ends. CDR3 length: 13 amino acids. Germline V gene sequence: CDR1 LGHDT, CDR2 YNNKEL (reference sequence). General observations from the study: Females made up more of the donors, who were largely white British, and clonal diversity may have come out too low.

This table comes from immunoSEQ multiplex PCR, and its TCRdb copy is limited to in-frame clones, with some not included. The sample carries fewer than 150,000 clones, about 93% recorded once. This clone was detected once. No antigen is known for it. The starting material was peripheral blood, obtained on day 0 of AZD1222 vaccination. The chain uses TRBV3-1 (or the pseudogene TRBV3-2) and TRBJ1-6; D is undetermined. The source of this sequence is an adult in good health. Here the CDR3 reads CASSQDLRSPLHF. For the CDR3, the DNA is TGTGCCAGCAGCCAAGATCTGAGATCACCCCTCCACTTT.